The rows below give T cell receptor beta chains drawn from one sample of a study of blood T cell repertoires in COVID-19. Produced via immunoSEQ multiplex PCR; TCRdb's table is partial and in-frame only. The sample includes about 98,000 clones, 81% seen only once; the top ten take over 8.5%. Sequencing used peripheral blood. The receptors were sampled from a woman of 80 years or more with acute or convalescent COVID-19. The CDR3 runs from the conserved cysteine through the conserved F or W. The order of the fields is D gene, CDR3 length, J gene, clone size, V gene, CDR3 protein, CDR3 DNA. D genes are given only for firm matches. Size is omitted from some rows. Given values are once, few, many or a class for expanded clones.

D: TRBD1
length: 14
J: TRBJ1-1
size: NA
V: TRBV27
CDR3: CASSFRGPNTEAFF
DNA: TGTGCCAGCAGTTTTAGGGGGCCGAACACTGAAGCTTTCTTT

D: TRBD2
length: 15
J: TRBJ2-1
size: NA
V: TRBV3-1/TRBV3-2
CDR3: CATRASGGPYNEQFF
DNA: TGTGCCACCAGGGCTAGCGGGGGGCCATACAATGAGCAGTTCTTC

D: NA
length: 14
J: TRBJ1-5
size: NA
V: TRBV28
CDR3: CASSLSTGRQPQHF
DNA: TGTGCCAGCAGTTTATCAACGGGAAGGCAGCCCCAGCATTTT

D: TRBD2
length: 15
J: TRBJ2-7
size: NA
V: TRBV7-2
CDR3: CASSSRLAGGHEQYF
DNA: TGTGCCAGCAGCTCGAGACTAGCGGGGGGCCACGAGCAGTACTTC

D: TRBD2
length: 16
J: TRBJ2-1
size: NA
V: TRBV4-2
CDR3: CASSQEPSGGAGEQFF
DNA: TGTGCCAGCAGCCAAGAACCTAGCGGGGGGGCCGGGGAGCAGTTCTTC

D: NA
length: 13
J: TRBJ1-1
size: NA
V: TRBV18
CDR3: CASSLRGDTEAFF
DNA: TGTGCCAGCTCATTACGGGGGGACACTGAAGCTTTCTTT

D: NA
length: 11
J: TRBJ1-4
size: NA
V: TRBV2
CDR3: CASSLYEKLFF
DNA: TGTGCCAGCAGCTTGTATGAAAAACTGTTTTTT

D: NA
length: 14
J: TRBJ1-2
size: NA
V: TRBV28
CDR3: CASSQVSANYGYTF
DNA: TGTGCCAGCAGTCAGGTCTCAGCTAACTATGGCTACACCTTC

D: TRBD1
length: 17
J: TRBJ1-1
size: NA
V: TRBV4-2
CDR3: CASSQGAEGAMNTEAFF
DNA: TGTGCCAGCAGCCAAGGGGCAGAGGGGGCAATGAACACTGAAGCTTTCTTT

D: NA
length: 14
J: TRBJ1-2
size: NA
V: TRBV7-9
CDR3: CASSFQSRGEGYTF
DNA: TGTGCCAGCAGCTTTCAGTCAAGGGGTGAAGGCTACACCTTC

D: TRBD1
length: 13
J: TRBJ1-2
size: NA
V: TRBV27
CDR3: CASSARTGVGYTF
DNA: TGTGCCAGCAGTGCCCGGACAGGGGTCGGCTACACCTTC

D: TRBD2
length: 17
J: TRBJ2-5
size: NA
V: TRBV2
CDR3: CASSGRSGGARGETQYF
DNA: TGTGCCAGCAGTGGTCGTAGCGGGGGGGCCAGGGGAGAGACCCAGTACTTC

D: TRBD1
length: 14
J: TRBJ2-2
size: NA
V: TRBV27
CDR3: CASSSGTGIGELFF
DNA: TGTGCCAGCAGTTCGGGGACAGGGATCGGGGAGCTGTTTTTT

D: TRBD1
length: 13
J: TRBJ1-6
size: NA
V: TRBV9
CDR3: CASSGQGNSPLHF
DNA: TGTGCCAGCTCGGGACAGGGGAATTCACCCCTCCACTTT

D: NA
length: 16
J: TRBJ2-1
size: few
V: TRBV4-3
CDR3: CASSQAAAGSVNEQFF
DNA: TGCGCCAGCAGCCAAGCGGCTGCGGGGAGTGTTAATGAGCAGTTCTTC

D: TRBD1
length: 14
J: TRBJ1-1
size: few
V: TRBV28
CDR3: CASSSDRGRTEAFF
DNA: TGTGCCAGCAGTAGTGACAGGGGGAGGACTGAAGCTTTCTTT

D: NA
length: 13
J: TRBJ1-1
size: NA
V: TRBV5-6
CDR3: CASSLTANTEAFF
DNA: TGTGCCAGCAGCTTGACAGCGAACACTGAAGCTTTCTTT

D: NA
length: 13
J: TRBJ1-2
size: NA
V: TRBV6-5
CDR3: CASSRGANYGYTF
DNA: TGTGCCAGCAGTCGGGGGGCTAACTATGGCTACACCTTC